Listed below are T cell receptor beta chains from one sample, sequenced in a study of spatial heterogeneity in lung cancer. Using its own MiXCR run on the 5' RACE reads, TCRdb lists one record per CDR3 protein. This repertoire shows 20,000 to 30,000 distinct CDR3 sequences, less than 6% found once; its top ten account for 4.5% to 6.5%. The sequencing used PBMCs, collected at surgery. These receptors all come from a male donor with early-stage non-small cell lung cancer. CDR3s leave out the opening cysteine and the closing phenylalanine or tryptophan. Size values are once, few and many counts, or a class for expanded clones, and some rows have none.

NA,TRBV5-4,TRBJ2-2,ASSLTTGELF
many,TRBV7-7,TRBJ2-5,ASSLGGTSAHQETQY
many,TRBV6-5,TRBJ2-5,ASSPGTGVQETQY
many,TRBV4-2,TRBJ2-5,ASSQVNLGATQY
few,TRBV18,TRBJ2-2,ASSPPGTTNTGELF
many,TRBV6-2/TRBV6-3,TRBJ1-5,ASSYGTVNQPQH
NA,TRBV28,TRBJ2-7,ASRASGTYEQY
many,TRBV3-1,TRBJ2-1,ASSQEGTPNNEQF
many,TRBV7-3,TRBJ1-2,ASSPGGVAGGYT
many,TRBV6-2/TRBV6-3,TRBJ2-3,ASSYTGTADTQY
many,TRBV27,TRBJ1-1,ASRDRGPLNTEAF
many,TRBV4-2,TRBJ2-2,ASSQETTRNTGELF
many,TRBV27,TRBJ2-1,ASQGPRGQF
medium-sized,TRBV20-1,TRBJ2-3,SASSARTDTQY
many,TRBV30,TRBJ2-7,AWRATAMVEQY
many,TRBV6-5,TRBJ2-1,ASSSPTSYNEQF
many,TRBV5-4,TRBJ2-2,ASSSDSTGNTGELF
many,TRBV20-1,TRBJ2-1,SARGPGQMRYNEQF
many,TRBV27,TRBJ2-7,ASRKEGRGAYEQY
many,TRBV27,TRBJ1-6,ASSLQWSSYNSPLH